Following are 30 T cell receptor beta chains from one sample sequenced in a study of graft-versus-host responses after intestinal transplantation. Antigens for these TCRs are unknown. Produced via immunoSEQ multiplex PCR; TCRdb's table is partial and in-frame only. This table holds roughly 120,000 clones, 90% found once. The sample in question was unstimulated CD4+ T cells sorted from spleen or lymph node cells, obtained before intestinal transplant. These receptors originate from a human donor who received an intestinal transplant.

Only a few counts were recorded for this clone. The chain carries TRBV6-5 and TRBJ1-1; D is uncertain. Germline CDR1 and CDR2: MNHEY and SVGAGI. There are 14 residues in the CDR3. The V gene lost 0 bases and the J gene lost 4 bases, with 9 bases spanning the gap. The CDR3 region has the DNA TGTGCCAGCAGTTACTCGAGGCAGCTCACTGAAGCTTTCTTT. This encodes CASSYSRQLTEAFF.

This clone was seen a handful of times. The chain combines TRBV9 with TRBJ2-3; 7 bases map to TRBD2. This CDR3 region has 15 residues. CDR1 SGDLS and CDR2 YYNGEE come from the germline V gene. V was pared by 4 bases and J by 0 bases, with 5 bases of the junction left unmatched. The CDR3 DNA reads TGTGCCAGCAGCCCTTGGCGGGGGAGCACAGATACGCAGTATTTT. Its protein product is CASSPWRGSTDTQYF.

The rearrangement uses TRBV2 and TRBJ2-3, with 7 bases lining up with TRBD1. The CDR3 covers 12 residues. With 7 bases clipped from V and 4 bases from J, the junction kept 2 bases outside the gene matches. In germline, CDR1 is SNHLY, CDR2 FYNNEI. The CDR3 region has the DNA TGTGCCAGCAAGGGGGCGGCAGATACGCAGTATTTT. Translation gives CASKGAADTQYF.

This chain joins TRBV6-5 and TRBJ1-3, with a tentative D call TRBD1 (5 bases). V lost 5 bases and J 5 bases, leaving 16 bases between the germline ends. This CDR3 has 15 residues. Germline V CDR1 and CDR2: MNHEY, SVGAGI. DNA for the CDR3: TGTGCCAGCAGTGGAGGCGGGGGGTCCCGAAACACCATATATTTT. It translates to CASSGGGGSRNTIYF.

This clone was recorded only once. This chain connects TRBV27 to TRBJ2-7; 8 positions agree with TRBD1. This CDR3 spans 14 amino acids. Per the germline V gene, CDR1 is MNHEY and CDR2 is SMNVEV (reference sequence). Losses at the gene ends were 4 bases for V and 6 bases for J; bases not matched to a gene: 8. The chain's CDR3 is CASSYSDRGGEQYF. The CDR3 DNA is TGTGCCAGCAGTTACTCCGACAGGGGCGGCGAGCAGTACTTC.

V gene TRBV7-3 combines with J gene TRBJ2-3; 9 bases agree with TRBD2. Per germline, CDR1 SGHTA and CDR2 FQGTGA. The V gene end was trimmed by 1 base and the J gene end by 3 bases; junction bases not matched to a gene: 5. This CDR3 is built from 16 residues. The CDR3 spells CASSLKAGGTTDTQYF. The CDR3 nucleotides read TGTGCCAGCAGCTTAAAAGCGGGAGGTACGACAGATACGCAGTATTTT. Supplemented by reference TRBV7-3 and TRBJ2-3, the full variable domain reads GAGVSQTPSNKVTEKGKYVELRCDPISGHTALYWYRQSLGQGPEFLIYFQGTGAADDSGLPNDRFFAVRPEGSVSTLKIQRTERGDSAVYLCASSLKAGGTTDTQYFGPGTRLTVL.

The CDR3 is CSVGQGSNQPQHF. Written as DNA, the CDR3 is TGCAGCGTTGGACAGGGAAGCAATCAGCCCCAGCATTTT. V usage is TRBV29-1 and J usage is TRBJ1-5, with 7 bases matching TRBD1. In germline, CDR1 is SQVTM, CDR2 ANQGSEA. V trimming: 4 bases; J trimming: 1 base; junction bases outside the gene matches: 1. The CDR3 has 13 residues. The full variable domain, with the rest looked up from reference TRBV29-1 and TRBJ1-5, is SAVISQKPSRDICQRGTSLTIQCQVDSQVTMMFWYRQQPGQSLTLIATANQGSEATYESGFVIDKFPISRPNLTFSTLTVSNMSPEDSSIYLCSVGQGSNQPQHFGDGTRLSIL.

The chain recombines TRBV29-1 with TRBJ2-2; no definite D call. CDR1 and CDR2 from the germline V gene are SQVTM and ANQGSEA. The CDR3 extends over 15 amino acids. Trimming removed 5 bases from V and 0 bases from J, with 13 bases in between. This CDR3 is CSVRLINANTGELFF. The CDR3 nucleotides read TGCAGCGTTAGACTGATCAATGCGAACACCGGGGAGCTGTTTTTT.

This clone was observed a handful of times. The V call is TRBV15, the J call TRBJ2-2, with 8 bases identical to TRBD1. CDR3 length: 18 amino acids. Germline CDR1 reads LNHNV; CDR2 reads YYDKDF (reference sequence). After removal of 5 bases from V and 2 bases from J, the junction contained 13 bases not matched to a gene. CDR3: CATSVAPQGAGNTGELFF. The CDR3 nucleotides are TGTGCCACCAGCGTCGCCCCCCAGGGGGCTGGTAACACCGGGGAGCTGTTTTTT.

V is TRBV6-1 and J is TRBJ1-1; no clear D. Germline V gives CDR1 MNHNS, CDR2 SASEGT. The V end was cut by 4 bases, the J end by 0 bases, with 15 bases between. The CDR3 runs 16 residues. CDR3 DNA: TGTGCCAGCAGTGTTATGGCGGATTTTATGAACACTGAAGCTTTCTTT. Translating gives CASSVMADFMNTEAFF.

The chain employs TRBV7-2 and TRBJ2-6, with 8 bases that match TRBD1. The V segment lost 7 bases and the J segment 2 bases; nucleotides outside the gene matches: 13. CDR1 is SGHTA, CDR2 FQGNSA, per germline. The length of the CDR3 is 18 residues. The CDR3 spells CASTVVAGGVTGANVLTF. The CDR3 DNA sequence: TGTGCCAGCACGGTAGTAGCAGGGGGCGTGACTGGGGCCAACGTCCTGACTTTC.

V usage is TRBV5-1 and J usage is TRBJ2-5, with unresolved D. CDR1 is SGHRS and CDR2 is YFSETQ in the germline V gene. The CDR3 is made up of 12 amino acids. Trimming took 2 bases from V and 5 from J, leaving 7 bases between them. CDR3 sequence: CASSFEEETQYF. CDR3 in DNA: TGCGCCAGCAGCTTTGAGGAGGAGACCCAGTACTTC.

V usage is TRBV5-1 and J usage is TRBJ1-1, with 9 bases matching TRBD1. Germline CDR1 reads SGHRS; CDR2 reads YFSETQ. V shed 1 base and J 5 bases; nucleotides not matched to a gene: 9. The CDR3 totals 16 residues. The CDR3 protein is CASSLYTGTGNTEAFF. The CDR3, as DNA: TGCGCCAGCAGCTTGTATACCGGGACAGGGAATACTGAAGCTTTCTTT.

The chain couples TRBV5-6 to TRBJ2-1; 10 nucleotides line up with TRBD1. The CDR3 runs to 15 residues. The germline V gene encodes CDR1 SGHDT and CDR2 YYEEEE. V lost 4 bases to trimming and J lost 8 bases; unmatched junction nucleotides: 9. The CDR3 sequence: CASSPERTGGYEQFF. CDR3 nucleotides: TGTGCCAGCAGCCCAGAACGGACAGGGGGGTATGAGCAGTTCTTC.

The rearrangement links TRBV10-3 to TRBJ2-1; D might be TRBD2 (6 bases). Germline V lookup: CDR1 ENHRY, CDR2 SYGVKD. The ends were cut back, 6 bases at V and 8 bases at J, with 23 bases in the middle. The CDR3 is made up of 16 amino acids. The DNA for the CDR3 is TGTGCCATCAGCGACCTGGCGGGAATGAGACTCGATGAGCAGTTCTTC. Translated, it gives CAISDLAGMRLDEQFF.

The chain is built from TRBV5-4 and TRBJ2-2; TRBD1 aligns across 9 bases. The CDR3 totals 17 residues. After removal of 2 bases from V and 4 bases from J, the junction contained 9 bases not matched to a gene. Germline loops: CDR1 SGHNT, CDR2 YYREEE (reference sequence). Written as DNA, the CDR3 is TGTGCCAGCAGCTTTGCCCCCGGGACAGGGAGCACCGGGGAGCTGTTTTTT. Amino acid sequence: CASSFAPGTGSTGELFF.

This clone was counted once. The V and J genes are TRBV6-1 and TRBJ2-1; TRBD2 agrees at 12 bases. With V trimmed by 4 bases and J by 9 bases, 4 bases remained unmatched. The V gene's germline CDR1 is MNHNS and CDR2 SASEGT. The CDR3 is 14 amino acids. The CDR3 DNA reads as TGTGCCAGCAGTGGGACTAGCGGGGTTGGTGAGCAGTTCTTC. Translation: CASSGTSGVGEQFF.

The chain employs TRBV5-1 and TRBJ2-1; 11 bases are a match to TRBD1. The CDR3 consists of 15 residues. Germline trimming cut 3 bases from V and 6 bases from J; bases unmatched to any gene: 5. The germline gives CDR1 SGHRS, CDR2 YFSETQ. The CDR3 DNA reads TGCGCCAGCAGCTGGAGGACAGGGGGCCTCAATGAGCAGTTCTTC. It translates to CASSWRTGGLNEQFF.

The gene calls are TRBV5-6 and TRBJ1-4, with D hard to call. The CDR3 extends over 15 amino acids. Germline CDR1 SGHDT, CDR2 YYEEEE. Trimming took off 3 bases at V and 7 bases at J, with 16 bases between the two ends. CDR3: CASSSPRPSGEKLFF. DNA for the CDR3: TGTGCCAGCAGCTCTCCGAGACCTTCGGGTGAAAAACTGTTTTTT.

The V and J genes are TRBV27 and TRBJ2-1, with TRBD2 identical over 7 bases. CDR1 is MNHEY, CDR2 SMNVEV, per germline (reference sequence). The CDR3 extends over 14 amino acids. J lost 0 bases, V lost 5 bases, and 1 base had no gene match. The CDR3 protein is CASSERGSYNEQFF. CDR3 sequence (DNA): TGTGCCAGCAGTGAGCGGGGCTCCTACAATGAGCAGTTCTTC.

The gene calls are TRBV18 and TRBJ2-5, with a weak D call TRBD1 (5 bases). The J call is in doubt because the DNA end fits TRBJ2-7 better. CDR1 KGHSH and CDR2 LQKENI come from the germline V gene. This CDR3 has 13 residues. CDR3 DNA sequence: TGTGCCAGCCGGATGGTACAGGCGGACGAGCAGTACTTC. This sequence encodes CASRMVQADEQYF.

In nucleotides, the CDR3 is TGTGCCAGCAGCTTAGCCAGGGGGAATAATTCACCCCTCCACTTT. Translating gives CASSLARGNNSPLHF. This chain joins TRBV7-2 and TRBJ1-6; the match to TRBD1 covers 7 bases. V shed 0 bases, J shed 5 bases, and the junction held 1 base outside the gene matches. The length of the CDR3 is 15 residues. Germline V gene sequence: CDR1 SGHTA, CDR2 FQGNSA. Using reference TRBV7-2 and TRBJ1-6 for the parts outside the CDR3, the full variable domain is GAGVSQSPSNKVTEKGKDVELRCDPISGHTALYWYRQSLGQGLEFLIYFQGNSAPDKSGLPSDRFSAERTGGSVSTLTIQRTQQEDSAVYLCASSLARGNNSPLHFGNGTRLTVT.

The gene calls are TRBV5-4 and TRBJ2-1, with 7 nucleotides matching TRBD1. The V gene end was trimmed by 4 bases and the J gene end by 4 bases; junction bases not matched to a gene: 8. The CDR3 has 15 amino acids. The V gene's germline CDR1 is SGHNT and CDR2 YYREEE (reference sequence). The CDR3, as DNA: TGTGCCAGCAGCAAACAGGGGAACAGTTACAATGAGCAGTTCTTC. Residues: CASSKQGNSYNEQFF.

The chain recombines TRBV28 with TRBJ1-5; possibly TRBD1 for D (5 bases). The V end lost 6 bases, the J end lost 3 bases, and 9 bases lay between the germline ends. CDR1 and CDR2 from the germline V gene are MDHEN and SYDVKM. This CDR3 spans 13 amino acids. CDR3 sequence: CASRGRVNQPQHF. The DNA for the CDR3 is TGTGCCAGCAGAGGCAGGGTCAATCAGCCCCAGCATTTT.

The chain couples TRBV4-3 to TRBJ1-2; tentative D call: TRBD1 (5 bases). CDR1 LGHNA and CDR2 YSLEER come from the germline V gene. V was shortened by 0 bases and J by 2 bases, with 10 bases between the two germline ends. There are 15 residues in the CDR3. CDR3 bases: TGCGCCAGCAGCCAAGATGGCAGGGTGAACTATGGCTACACCTTC. Protein: CASSQDGRVNYGYTF.

The chain recombines TRBV4-3 with TRBJ1-3, with unresolved D. Germline assignment: CDR1 LGHNA and CDR2 YSLEER. This CDR3 contains 20 residues. Trimming shortened V by 0 bases and J by 0 bases, and 21 bases separated the two germline ends. The CDR3 loop is CASSQELSVLSPSSGNTIYF. The DNA of the CDR3 is TGCGCCAGCAGCCAAGAATTGTCGGTACTAAGCCCTAGCTCTGGAAACACCATATATTTT.

The rearrangement links TRBV18 to TRBJ2-7; possible D gene TRBD2, 7 bases. V dropped 6 bases and J dropped 2 bases, with 17 bases sitting between them. The CDR3 is 15 residues long. Germline CDR1 KGHSH, CDR2 LQKENI. Written as DNA, the CDR3 is TGTGCCAGCTCCCCCGGGAGGAGGGGGACCTACGAGCAGTACTTC. It codes for CASSPGRRGTYEQYF.

The rearrangement joins TRBV19 to TRBJ1-5, with 9 bases identical to TRBD1. In germline, CDR1 is LNHDA, CDR2 SQIVND (reference sequence). The CDR3 loop spans 15 amino acids. The junction had 9 bases not matched to a gene; V was cut back by 4 bases and J by 8 bases. The CDR3 loop reads CASSKLPGQGKPQHF. Written as DNA, the CDR3 is TGTGCCAGTAGTAAACTGCCGGGACAGGGTAAGCCCCAGCATTTT.

This clone has a single count. The rearrangement links TRBV5-4 to TRBJ2-1; tentative D call: TRBD2 (6 bases). Germline V gene sequence: CDR1 SGHNT, CDR2 YYREEE (reference sequence). The CDR3 runs to 16 residues. The V end lost 1 base, the J end lost 5 bases, and 16 bases lay between the germline ends. CDR3 sequence: CASSLKLAPGHNEQFF. The DNA of the CDR3 is TGTGCCAGCAGCTTGAAGCTAGCGCCCGGGCACAATGAGCAGTTCTTC.

The rearrangement uses TRBV2 and TRBJ1-1; D is ambiguous. Trimming cost V 7 bases and J 8 bases, with 14 bases left between them. The V gene's germline CDR1 is SNHLY and CDR2 FYNNEI. The CDR3 covers 12 residues. The CDR3 loop reads CASNTQAVEAFF. CDR3 DNA: TGTGCCAGCAACACCCAGGCTGTCGAAGCTTTCTTT.